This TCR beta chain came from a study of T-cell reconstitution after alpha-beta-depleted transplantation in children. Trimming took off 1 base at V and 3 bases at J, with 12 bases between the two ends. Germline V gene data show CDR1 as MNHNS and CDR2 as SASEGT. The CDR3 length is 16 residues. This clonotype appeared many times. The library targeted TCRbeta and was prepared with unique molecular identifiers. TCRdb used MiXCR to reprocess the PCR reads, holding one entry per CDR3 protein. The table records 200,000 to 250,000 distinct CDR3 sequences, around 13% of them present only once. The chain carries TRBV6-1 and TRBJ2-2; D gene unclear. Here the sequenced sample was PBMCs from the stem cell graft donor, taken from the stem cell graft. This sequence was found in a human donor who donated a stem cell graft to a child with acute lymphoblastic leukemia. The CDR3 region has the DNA TGTGCCAGCAGTGAAGGGACCTTCATTCACACCGGGGAGCTGTTTTTT. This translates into CASSEGTFIHTGELFF.